This passage covers 30 T cell receptor beta chains from one sample sequenced in a study of blood T cell repertoires in COVID-19. The method was immunoSEQ multiplex PCR; TCRdb's version includes in-frame clones alone and lacks a portion of them. The repertoire consists of about 180,000 clones, with approximately 90% occurring once and the leading ten covering more than 3.5%. Sequences were obtained from peripheral blood. These receptors were taken from a woman aged 25 to 45 with acute or convalescent COVID-19.

The rearrangement uses TRBV12-3 or TRBV12-4 and TRBJ2-1; a possible D gene is TRBD2 (6 bases). Trimming took off 0 bases at V and 10 bases at J, with 10 bases between the two ends. There are 13 residues in the CDR3. The CDR3 region is CASSLARGREQFF. In DNA form, the CDR3 reads TGTGCCAGCAGTTTAGCGCGGGGAAGGGAGCAGTTCTTC.

This clone has a single count. The chain couples TRBV11-2 to TRBJ2-1, with TRBD2 matching 13 bases. CDR3 length: 16 residues. With 3 bases clipped from V and 6 bases from J, the junction kept 5 bases outside the gene matches. CDR1 is SGHAT, CDR2 FQNNGV, per germline. The CDR3 is CASSLRGTSGVNEQFF. In DNA, the CDR3 is TGTGCCAGCAGCTTGAGAGGGACTAGCGGGGTCAATGAGCAGTTCTTC.

CDR3 DNA: TGTGCCAGCTCACCGACCCGTGTAGAGGACAATGAGCAGTTCTTC. This codes for CASSPTRVEDNEQFF. The rearrangement links TRBV18 to TRBJ2-1; D uncertain. This CDR3 is 15 amino acids long. Germline CDR1 and CDR2: KGHSH and LQKENI. Trimming took 3 bases from V and 5 from J, leaving 14 bases between them.

CDR3 in DNA: TGTGCCAGCAGTTTACACCCTCCGGGCTACGAGCAGTACTTC. This encodes CASSLHPPGYEQYF. This sequence joins TRBV28 and TRBJ2-7; D gene unclear. The CDR3 is made up of 14 amino acids. The germline V and J ends were trimmed by 2 bases and 3 bases, with 11 bases remaining between them. Germline V gives CDR1 MDHEN, CDR2 SYDVKM.

The chain is built from TRBV5-6 and TRBJ2-5, with TRBD1 matching 7 bases. This CDR3 contains 13 residues. V gave up 5 bases and J gave up 5 bases; unmatched junction bases: 6. Germline CDR1 SGHDT, CDR2 YYEEEE. CDR3 sequence: CASSRGGRETQYF. The CDR3 region has the DNA TGTGCCAGCAGTCGAGGGGGCAGGGAGACCCAGTACTTC.

V is TRBV6-1 and J is TRBJ1-1; 7 bases line up with TRBD1. Germline V gene lookup returns CDR1 MNHNS and CDR2 SASEGT. The CDR3 runs to 14 residues. J was trimmed by 5 bases and V by 2 bases; bases with no gene match: 5. The CDR3 DNA follows: TGTGCCAGCAGTGAATCGACAGGGTTAACTGAAGCTTTCTTT. It is translated as CASSESTGLTEAFF.

The chain combines TRBV29-1 with TRBJ2-7, with 8 positions matching TRBD2. V was pared by 4 bases and J by 3 bases, with 8 bases of the junction left unmatched. This CDR3 has 14 amino acids. Germline assignment: CDR1 SQVTM and CDR2 ANQGSEA. The CDR3 DNA reads as TGCAGCGTTGGTGGAGAGAGCGGGAGCTACGAGCAGTACTTC. This sequence encodes CSVGGESGSYEQYF.

V is TRBV28 and J is TRBJ2-5; D not certain. Trimming pared 7 bases from V and 7 bases from J, leaving 13 bases between. Germline V gene lookup returns CDR1 MDHEN and CDR2 SYDVKM. There are 12 residues in the CDR3. This CDR3 is CASTTSTGTQYF. CDR3 nucleotides: TGTGCCAGCACCACTTCCACCGGGACCCAGTACTTC.

Here the CDR3 reads CASSPTGVETQYF. CDR3 sequence (DNA): TGTGCCAGCAGTCCTACAGGGGTTGAGACCCAGTACTTC. The chain recombines TRBV6-5 with TRBJ2-5; TRBD1 aligns across 7 bases. Germline CDR1 is MNHEY and CDR2 is SVGAGI. This CDR3 has 13 residues. Trimming cost V 5 bases and J 5 bases; bases outside gene matches: 5.

V is TRBV28 and J is TRBJ2-1; D might be TRBD2 (6 bases). Trimming took 9 bases from V and 7 from J, leaving 13 bases between them. Germline V gene sequence: CDR1 MDHEN, CDR2 SYDVKM. The CDR3 has 12 amino acids. CDR3 loop: CASLRERNEQFF. In DNA, the CDR3 is TGTGCCAGTTTACGGGAGCGGAATGAGCAGTTCTTC.

The CDR3 is CASRTSGIYEQYF. CDR3 nucleotide sequence: TGTGCCAGCAGGACTAGCGGGATCTACGAGCAGTACTTC. This chain joins TRBV28 and TRBJ2-7; 11 positions match TRBD2. Germline V CDR1 and CDR2: MDHEN, SYDVKM. The CDR3 totals 13 residues. The V gene end was trimmed by 6 bases and the J gene end by 3 bases; junction bases not matched to a gene: 1.

This clone has more than one count but fewer than ten. CDR3 DNA sequence: TGCGCCAGCAGCTTTAGCGGGAATGAGCAGTTCTTC. Its protein product is CASSFSGNEQFF. The V gene is TRBV5-1, the J gene TRBJ2-1; 7 nucleotides agree with TRBD2. This CDR3 region has 12 residues. Germline loops: CDR1 SGHRS, CDR2 YFSETQ. Unmatched junction bases numbered 0, after V lost 2 bases and J lost 7 bases.

CDR3 in DNA: TGCGCCAGCAGCTCCACTTCGGGAACTAATGAAAAACTGTTTTTT. It codes for CASSSTSGTNEKLFF. This chain connects TRBV5-1 to TRBJ1-4, with no clear D. The CDR3 runs to 15 residues. CDR1 and CDR2 from the germline V gene are SGHRS and YFSETQ. The V and J ends lost 3 bases and 1 base respectively, with 10 bases between them.

The chain has TRBV6-4 and TRBJ2-1; D is uncertain. V dropped 4 bases and J dropped 4 bases, with 14 bases sitting between them. The germline gives CDR1 MRHNA, CDR2 SNTAGT. The CDR3 has 15 amino acids. As DNA, the CDR3 is TGTGCCAGCAGTGTTAGCCAAGCCACATACAATGAGCAGTTCTTC. Its protein is CASSVSQATYNEQFF.

CDR3 protein: CAISDRAAEAFF. CDR3 DNA sequence: TGTGCCATCAGTGACAGGGCCGCTGAAGCTTTCTTT. V and J are TRBV10-3 and TRBJ1-1; possible D gene TRBD1, 5 bases. In germline, CDR1 is ENHRY, CDR2 SYGVKD. This CDR3 is built from 12 residues. Trimming took off 3 bases at V and 6 bases at J, with 8 bases between the two ends.

This chain links TRBV3-1 (or the pseudogene TRBV3-2) with TRBJ2-1; 7 bases match TRBD2. The V gene end was trimmed by 4 bases and the J gene end by 6 bases; junction bases not matched to a gene: 3. From germline, CDR1 is LGHDT and CDR2 YNNKEL (reference sequence). CDR3 length: 13 amino acids. The CDR3 loop is CASSLAGRNEQFF. The CDR3 DNA reads TGTGCCAGCAGCCTAGCGGGCCGCAATGAGCAGTTCTTC.

J is TRBJ1-5 and V is TRBV28; a weak D match, TRBD1 (6 bases). The germline V gene has CDR1 MDHEN and CDR2 SYDVKM. CDR3 size: 17 residues. V was shortened by 5 bases and J by 3 bases, with 20 bases between the two germline ends. The CDR3 spells CASSTRDNRFSNQPQHF. The CDR3 DNA reads TGTGCCAGCAGTACCCGGGACAACAGGTTTTCCAATCAGCCCCAGCATTTT.

This rearrangement joins TRBV10-3 to TRBJ2-7; 9 bases agree with TRBD2. Germline CDR1 and CDR2: ENHRY and SYGVKD. Trimming cost V 10 bases and J 5 bases; bases outside gene matches: 6. The CDR3 runs 12 residues. The DNA for the CDR3 is TGTGCCACAATCTCTAGCGGGAACGAGCAGTACTTC. Protein product: CATISSGNEQYF.

The chain recombines TRBV5-4 with TRBJ1-4; D is possibly TRBD1 (5 bases). This CDR3 contains 15 residues. Trimming shortened V by 0 bases and J by 7 bases, and 13 bases separated the two germline ends. Germline loops: CDR1 SGHNT, CDR2 YYREEE (reference sequence). As DNA, the CDR3 is TGTGCCAGCAGCTTGGCCGGGAGCGGGGGTGAAAAACTGTTTTTT. Protein sequence: CASSLAGSGGEKLFF.

This clone was found a few times. The genes are TRBV29-1 and TRBJ2-2; D gene unclear. Between the trimmed V and J ends, which lost 0 bases and 7 bases, there was a span of 15 bases. Germline-derived CDR1 and CDR2 are SQVTM and ANQGSEA. This CDR3 has 15 amino acids. The chain's CDR3 is CSVEEFQLGYGELFF. For the CDR3, the DNA is TGCAGCGTTGAAGAATTCCAGTTGGGCTACGGGGAGCTGTTTTTT.

The chain links TRBV2 to TRBJ2-7, with D perhaps TRBD1 (5 bases). This CDR3 has 13 residues. V gave up 0 bases and J gave up 12 bases, with 15 bases separating them. Germline CDR1 is SNHLY and CDR2 is FYNNEI. CDR3 residues: CASSEAGKGALYF. CDR3 sequence (DNA): TGTGCCAGCAGTGAAGCCGGAAAAGGGGCGCTGTACTTC.

This sequence joins TRBV21-1 and TRBJ2-3; no DNA check was done on the table's D call, TRBD2. TRBV21-1 is a pseudogene segment. The CDR3 has 14 residues. CDR3 region: CASIPGLRTDTQYF. CDR3 nucleotides: TGTGCCAGCATCCCGGGACTCCGGACAGATACGCAGTATTTT.

The chain employs TRBV5-1 and TRBJ2-7, with TRBD1 identical over 7 bases. The CDR3 loop spans 13 amino acids. Unmatched junction bases numbered 10, after V lost 7 bases and J lost 6 bases. Germline V gene lookup returns CDR1 SGHRS and CDR2 YFSETQ. Here the CDR3 reads CASSGGERTEQYF. The CDR3 DNA sequence: TGCGCCAGCTCAGGGGGAGAACGGACCGAGCAGTACTTC.

This rearrangement joins TRBV7-2 to TRBJ1-5, with TRBD1 matching over 7 bases. From germline, CDR1 is SGHTA and CDR2 FQGNSA. The trim removed 1 base at V and 1 base at J, leaving 4 bases unmatched. The CDR3 is 16 residues long. CDR3 DNA: TGTGCCAGCAGCTTAGACAGGGGTGGCAGCAATCAGCCCCAGCATTTT. Translated, it gives CASSLDRGGSNQPQHF.

The chain has TRBV29-1 and TRBJ2-3; no definite D call. The CDR3 consists of 14 residues. Germline lookup yields CDR1 SQVTM and CDR2 ANQGSEA. Trimming removed 4 bases from V and 2 bases from J, with 13 bases in between. CDR3 sequence (DNA): TGCAGCGTTGGGATCGGTGGGCCCACAGATACGCAGTATTTT. Protein product: CSVGIGGPTDTQYF.

V gene TRBV27 combines with J gene TRBJ2-3; 7 bases align to TRBD2. This CDR3 has 16 residues. V shed 5 bases and J 2 bases; nucleotides not matched to a gene: 10. Germline CDR1 reads MNHEY; CDR2 reads SMNVEV (reference sequence). The CDR3 bases are TGTGCCAGCAGTACCCGGACTAGAGGAGCCACAGATACGCAGTATTTT. Protein: CASSTRTRGATDTQYF.

The chain uses TRBV5-1 and TRBJ2-1, with D perhaps matching TRBD1 (6 bases). The CDR3 extends over 12 amino acids. V was clipped by 3 bases and J by 7 bases, with 8 bases between them. Per the germline V gene, CDR1 is SGHRS and CDR2 is YFSETQ. CDR3 nucleotide sequence: TGCGCCAGCAGCTCTACAGGGAATGAGCAGTTCTTC. Protein sequence: CASSSTGNEQFF.

J is TRBJ1-4 and V is TRBV24-1, with unresolved D. The V gene lost 2 bases and the J gene lost 8 bases, with 14 bases spanning the gap. The CDR3 contains 15 residues. Germline V CDR1 and CDR2: KGHDR, SFDVKD. The CDR3 DNA follows: TGTGCCACCAGTGATTCAGACCGACTTAGCGAAAAACTGTTTTTT. Protein sequence: CATSDSDRLSEKLFF.

V usage is TRBV14 and J usage is TRBJ2-1; 11 nucleotides agree with TRBD1. CDR1 is SGHDN, CDR2 FVKESK, per germline. The V and J ends lost 0 bases and 11 bases, in that order; junction bases with no gene match: 6. The CDR3 runs to 15 residues. CDR3 sequence (DNA): TGTGCCAGCAGCCAAGATAGGACAGGGGGCGTAAAGCAGTTCTTC. As protein: CASSQDRTGGVKQFF.

Only one count was recorded for this clone. Here the CDR3 reads CASSVRLAGGPYNEQFF. CDR3 DNA: TGTGCCAGCAGCGTTAGACTAGCGGGAGGCCCCTACAATGAGCAGTTCTTC. The rearrangement joins TRBV7-9 to TRBJ2-1, with 13 bases that match TRBD2. The V segment lost 5 bases and the J segment 2 bases; nucleotides outside the gene matches: 6. The CDR3 runs 17 residues. Germline V gene sequence: CDR1 SEHNR, CDR2 FQNEAQ (reference sequence). The entire variable domain, with the rest obtained from reference TRBV7-9 and TRBJ2-1, is as follows: DTGVSQNPRHKITKRGQNVTFRCDPISEHNRLYWYRQTLGQGPEFLTYFQNEAQLEKSRLLSDRFSAERPKGSFSTLEIQRTEQGDSAMYLCASSVRLAGGPYNEQFFGPGTRLTVL.